This T cell receptor (beta chain) was sequenced in a study of T cell changes during pregnancy in multiple sclerosis. Germline lookup yields CDR1 SGDLS and CDR2 YYNGEE. CDR3 size: 16 residues. Germline trimming cut 1 base from V and 2 bases from J; bases unmatched to any gene: 5. Method: immunoSEQ multiplex PCR; TCRdb's copy keeps in-frame clones and lacks some. This sample carries tens of thousands of clones, approximately 90% of them seen once, and the ten largest clones take approximately 0.6%. This specimen was CD4+ T cells from peripheral blood mononuclear cells, taken in the first trimester of pregnancy. This chain links TRBV9 with TRBJ2-3; TRBD2 matches at 9 bases. The receptor was derived from a female donor with multiple sclerosis, enrolled in a pregnancy study. This CDR3 is CASSVTLAGFTDTQYF. In DNA, the CDR3 is TGTGCCAGCAGCGTAACTCTAGCGGGATTCACAGATACGCAGTATTTT.